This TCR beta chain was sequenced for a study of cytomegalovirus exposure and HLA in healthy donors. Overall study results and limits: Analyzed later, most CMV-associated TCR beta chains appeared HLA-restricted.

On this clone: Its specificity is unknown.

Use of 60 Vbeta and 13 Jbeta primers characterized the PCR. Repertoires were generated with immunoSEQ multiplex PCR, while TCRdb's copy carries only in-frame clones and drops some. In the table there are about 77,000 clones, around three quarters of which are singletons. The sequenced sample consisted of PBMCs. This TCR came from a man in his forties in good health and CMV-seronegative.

In DNA, the CDR3 is TGTGCCAGCTCACCAGCGCGGGAGCATACCGGGGAGCTGTTTTTT. The encoded protein is CASSPAREHTGELFF. The chain combines TRBV18 with TRBJ2-2; 7 positions agree with TRBD2. Germline V gives CDR1 KGHSH, CDR2 LQKENI. Losses at the gene ends were 2 bases for V and 5 bases for J; bases not matched to a gene: 5. The CDR3 has 15 residues.